The subject of this entry is one T cell receptor beta chain. What it recognizes is unknown. These data come from a study of blood T cells in healthy people across ages. Overall study: Template switching captured about one barcoded beta molecule per two T cells. General study findings and limits: Naive CD4+ cell counts and diversity both ran higher in long-lived than in aged donors. While age rose, TCR beta diversity per million T cells dropped in a roughly linear way. Because sorting was not performed, PBMCs prevented conclusive naive versus antigen-experienced comparison.

Primed by a sample-barcoded 5' primer and a J-beta primer mix, a second PCR proceeded for 7 to 11 cycles. Each CDR3 protein gets one entry after TCRdb re-called the 5' RACE reads with MiXCR. The sample lists about 900,000 distinct CDR3 sequences; around 49% were seen once. The CDR3 has 16 amino acids. Germline assignment: CDR1 LGHNA and CDR2 YNFKEQ. V dropped 0 bases and J dropped 9; count of bases not matched to a gene: 3. Source material: blood. This clonotype was sampled from a man younger than 40 in good health. This chain joins TRBV4-2 and TRBJ1-6; 12 bases map to TRBD1. The CDR3 DNA reads as TGTGCCAGCAGCCAAGATTTGGGACAGGGGGCTTCACCCCTCCACTTT. Translated: CASSQDLGQGASPLHF.